These T cell receptor beta chains were read from a single sample in a study of cytomegalovirus exposure and HLA in healthy donors. Clones were read by immunoSEQ multiplex PCR, and TCRdb kept only the in-frame ones, dropping some. The table lists under 200,000 clones, approximately 70% of them singletons. Sequencing was performed on PBMCs. The receptors shown here come from a woman in her twenties or thirties in good health and CMV-seronegative. Each CDR3 is given with its conserved first and last residue. The D gene is left open where the match is weak. Size values are once, few and many counts, or a class for expanded clones, and some rows have none.

>few|TRBD2|TRBV11-3|TRBJ2-1
TGTGCCAGCAGCTTGAGCGGGAGTGGCTACAATGAGCAGTTCTTC
CASSLSGSGYNEQFF
>-|TRBD2|TRBV27|TRBJ2-7
TGTGCCAGCAGTTTGGGCGGACTAGTCGAGCAGTACTTC
CASSLGGLVEQYF
>-|TRBD2|TRBV7-3|TRBJ2-2
TGTGCCAGCAGCATAACTGGACTAGCGGGGGGGTATGCACGCGGGGAGCTGTTTTTT
CASSITGLAGGYARGELFF
>-|TRBD2|TRBV27|TRBJ2-4
TGTGCCAGCAGTTCGGTTGGGGGGGTAGCCAAAAACATTCAGTACTTC
CASSSVGGVAKNIQYF
>-|-|TRBV6-5|TRBJ1-2
TGTGCCAGCAGTTACTCTAACTCGAACTATGGCTACACCTTC
CASSYSNSNYGYTF
>-|TRBD1|TRBV2|TRBJ1-5
TGTGCCAGCAGGGGGGACAGTCTTAGCAATCAGCCCCAGCATTTT
CASRGDSLSNQPQHF
>-|TRBD1|TRBV6-1|TRBJ1-1
TGTGCCAGCAGTGAGTTCGGAGTGAGACAGGGGGCTTGGAGGACTGAAGCTTTCTTT
CASSEFGVRQGAWRTEAFF
>-|-|TRBV7-9|TRBJ1-1
TGTGCCAGCAGCTTTAGAGCTGTCATGAACACTGAAGCTTTCTTT
CASSFRAVMNTEAFF
>-|TRBD2|TRBV27|TRBJ2-7
TGTGCCAGCAGTTGGACTAGCTCAAGCTCCTACGAGCAGTACTTC
CASSWTSSSSYEQYF
>-|-|TRBV25-1|TRBJ1-4
TGTGCCAGCAGCGTCCGAAGAAGAGGAACTAATGAAAAACTGTTTTTT
CASSVRRRGTNEKLFF
>-|-|TRBV9|TRBJ1-3
TGTGCCAGCAGCGTATTTGGAGACTCTGGAAACACCATATATTTT
CASSVFGDSGNTIYF
>-|-|TRBV7-8|TRBJ1-1
TGTGCCAGCAGCCCAGAGGGTCGGGGGGTTCACACTGAAGCTTTCTTT
CASSPEGRGVHTEAFF
>-|-|TRBV19|TRBJ1-2
TGTGCCAGTAGTATTTTCGGCAGGGGCAAGACTAACTATGGCTACACCTTC
CASSIFGRGKTNYGYTF
>-|-|TRBV5-1|TRBJ1-1
TGCGCCAGCAGCTTGAGGACCATCGCGGCGGGCACTGAAGCTTTCTTT
CASSLRTIAAGTEAFF
>-|TRBD2|TRBV18|TRBJ2-2
TGTGCCAGCTCATATGGACAGTTGTTCATCAGCGGGGGTCACACCGGGGAGCTGTTTTTT
CASSYGQLFISGGHTGELFF
>-|TRBD1|TRBV12-5|TRBJ1-5
TGTGCTAGTGCCCTGGACAGGGCCGGCAATCAGCCCCAGCATTTT
CASALDRAGNQPQHF
>-|TRBD2|TRBV7-3|TRBJ2-3
TGTGCCAGCAGCCGTGGCAGCGGGAGGCCAGATACGCAGTATTTT
CASSRGSGRPDTQYF
>-|TRBD1|TRBV19|TRBJ1-6
TGTGCCAGTAGGTCGGACAGGGGTAATAATTCACCCCTCCACTTT
CASRSDRGNNSPLHF
>-|TRBD1|TRBV5-6|TRBJ1-1
TGTGCCAGCAGCCCCGGAGACAGGGGTTTGGCTTTCTTT
CASSPGDRGLAFF
>few|-|TRBV6-1|TRBJ1-1
TGTGCCAGCAGTGAACAGGCATACACTGAAGCTTTCTTT
CASSEQAYTEAFF
>-|-|TRBV4-1|TRBJ2-1
TGCGCCAGCAGCCTGACGGGACACCAAGACAATGAGCAGTTCTTC
CASSLTGHQDNEQFF
>-|TRBD1|TRBV9|TRBJ1-4
TGTGCCAGCAGCGTAAAGTATTGGACAGGACTTGAAAAACTGTTTTTT
CASSVKYWTGLEKLFF
>few|-|TRBV5-5|TRBJ2-7
TGTGCCAGCAGCCCCAGACTGGCTCTCGCCGAGCAGTACTTC
CASSPRLALAEQYF
>-|TRBD1|TRBV27|TRBJ1-6
TGTGCCAGCAGTTTCCGGGACAGCCGCTATAATTCACCCCTCCACTTT
CASSFRDSRYNSPLHF
>-|-|TRBV30|TRBJ2-7
TGTGCCTGGAGTGACCCCGGGAAGTATGCCTACGAGCAGTACTTC
CAWSDPGKYAYEQYF
>-|TRBD1|TRBV9|TRBJ2-2
TGTGCCAGCAGCGTAGACTTTGGACAGGGGAAAGGCACCGGGGAGCTGTTTTTT
CASSVDFGQGKGTGELFF
>few|TRBD1|TRBV5-6|TRBJ1-5
TGTGCCAGCAGCTTGGGGGGACAGAGCAATCAGCCCCAGCATTTT
CASSLGGQSNQPQHF
>-|TRBD1|TRBV4-2|TRBJ2-6
TGTGCCAGCAGCCAAGATCTGACAGGGAGCTCTGGGGCCAACGTCCTGACTTTC
CASSQDLTGSSGANVLTF
>few|TRBD1|TRBV13|TRBJ2-7
TGTGCCAGCAGCTTATTTGGGACAGGGGGCTACGAGCAGTACTTC
CASSLFGTGGYEQYF
>-|-|TRBV5-6|TRBJ1-1
TGTGCCAGCAGCTTGGTTGGGGGGGTGGACACTGAAGCTTTCTTT
CASSLVGGVDTEAFF
>-|TRBD1|TRBV4-1|TRBJ2-3
TGCGCCAGCAGCCAAGCCCCCGGGACAGGGAATCAGGGTACGCAGTATTTT
CASSQAPGTGNQGTQYF
>-|-|TRBV5-1|TRBJ2-7
TGCGCCAGCAGATTACCGGGAGAGACCTACGAGCAGTACTTC
CASRLPGETYEQYF
>-|-|TRBV6-5|TRBJ2-1
TGTGCCAGCAGTTACTCCCCTTTGTTCCCGTTAGAGCAGTTCTTC
CASSYSPLFPLEQFF
>-|-|TRBV19|TRBJ1-4
TGTGCCTCTGGACCAACAGGCCGCCCAAATGAAAAACTGTTTTTT
CASGPTGRPNEKLFF
>few|TRBD2|TRBV7-9|TRBJ2-7
TGTTCCAGCAGCTTTGTTATAGCGGGATCCACTTGGGGCACCTACGAGCAGTACTTC
CSSSFVIAGSTWGTYEQYF
>-|TRBD2|TRBV18|TRBJ2-7
TGTGCCAGCTCACCGGGACTAGCGGGAGGAGTAGAAGAGCAGTACTTC
CASSPGLAGGVEEQYF
>once|-|TRBV7-2|TRBJ1-2
TGTGCCAGCAGCTTATTTAGTGGAGACTATGGCTACACCTTC
CASSLFSGDYGYTF
>-|-|TRBV11-2|TRBJ2-3
TGTGCCAGCAGCTTAGATCGATCGGGGGCAGATACGCAGTATTTT
CASSLDRSGADTQYF
>-|TRBD1|TRBV11-3|TRBJ2-5
TGTGCCAGCAGCCGACAGGGACGAGAGACCCAGTACTTC
CASSRQGRETQYF
>-|-|TRBV5-4|TRBJ1-2
TGTGCCAGCAGCTTGGGAGGGGGTGAGACCTTC
CASSLGGGETF
>-|TRBD2|TRBV9|TRBJ2-2
TGTGCCAGCAGCAGGACTAGCTCTTTTATCGGGGAGCTGTTTTTT
CASSRTSSFIGELFF
>once|-|TRBV11-2|TRBJ2-2
TGTGCCAGCAGCTTAGTGGCCTTGAACACCGGGGAGCTGTTTTTT
CASSLVALNTGELFF
>-|-|TRBV7-9|TRBJ1-2
TGTGCCAGCAGGCCTCCAGACAGCCAGATCTATGACTACACCTTC
CASRPPDSQIYDYTF
>-|TRBD1|TRBV9|TRBJ2-2
TGTGCCAGCAGCGAGACAGGGGGGGCCGGGGAGCTGTTTTTT
CASSETGGAGELFF
>-|-|TRBV9|TRBJ2-5
TGTGCCAGCAGTTCTACGGGGGGCGCAGGAGAGACCCAGTACTTC
CASSSTGGAGETQYF
>-|-|TRBV6-6|TRBJ2-7
TGTGCCAGCAGAAAGGGCAGGGAACGCGAGCAGTACTTC
CASRKGREREQYF
>-|TRBD2|TRBV4-1|TRBJ2-1
TGCGCCAGCAGCCATCTAAGCGGGAGAGCATACAATGAGCAGTTCTTC
CASSHLSGRAYNEQFF
>-|-|TRBV30|TRBJ2-7
TGTGCCCGAGAAGAGGGGGAGGGCTCGGGCGAGCAGTACTTC
CAREEGEGSGEQYF
>-|-|TRBV2|TRBJ2-3
TGTGCCAGCAGTGCAGGACAGTTAGGGTATTTT
CASSAGQLGYF
>few|TRBD2|TRBV4-2|TRBJ2-3
TGTGCCAGCAGCCAAGACTTGGGGACTAGCGGGGTTTACACAGATACGCAGTATTTT
CASSQDLGTSGVYTDTQYF
>-|TRBD1|TRBV5-6|TRBJ2-5
TGTGCCAGCAGCCTTTTCGGACAGGGGGCTATAATGGCGACCCAGTACTTC
CASSLFGQGAIMATQYF
>-|TRBD1|TRBV7-8|TRBJ1-1
TGTGCCAGCAGCCCAAATTCAGGGGGCTGGGGGACTGAAGCTTTCTTT
CASSPNSGGWGTEAFF
>-|TRBD1|TRBV7-2|TRBJ1-2
TGTGCCAGCAGCCAAGACAGGGGCTATGGCTACACCTTC
CASSQDRGYGYTF
>few|-|TRBV2|TRBJ1-3
TGTGCCAGCAGTTGGGGGCTTGGAAACACCATATATTTT
CASSWGLGNTIYF
>few|TRBD2|TRBV11-2|TRBJ2-1
TGTGCCAGCAGCTTAGGCGGGGGGACCTACAATGAGCAGTTCTTC
CASSLGGGTYNEQFF
>-|TRBD1|TRBV6-6|TRBJ2-7
TGTGCCAGCAGTTACTACCGGGACAGGGCGGCGCAGTACTTC
CASSYYRDRAAQYF
>few|-|TRBV15|TRBJ2-7
TGTGCCACCAGCAGGCCCCCGGAGAAGGAGTACTTC
CATSRPPEKEYF
>-|-|TRBV5-5|TRBJ2-7
TGTGCCAGCAGCTTTCGGAATCGGGAGAAGGGCGAGCAGTACTTC
CASSFRNREKGEQYF
>-|TRBD1|TRBV7-8|TRBJ1-2
TGTGCCAGCAGCTTAGGGGACAGAGTCCCCACGAGGAGCTACACCTTC
CASSLGDRVPTRSYTF